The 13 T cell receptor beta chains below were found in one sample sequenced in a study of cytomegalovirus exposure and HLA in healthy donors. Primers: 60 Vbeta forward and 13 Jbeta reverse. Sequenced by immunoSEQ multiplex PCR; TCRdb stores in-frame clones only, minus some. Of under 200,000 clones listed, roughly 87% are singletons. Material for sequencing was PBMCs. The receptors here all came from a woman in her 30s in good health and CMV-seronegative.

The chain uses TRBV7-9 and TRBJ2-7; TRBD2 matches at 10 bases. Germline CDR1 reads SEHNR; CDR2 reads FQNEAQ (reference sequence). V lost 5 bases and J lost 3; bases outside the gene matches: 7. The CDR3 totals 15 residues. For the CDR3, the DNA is TGTGCCAGCAGCGCAACCGGGACTAGCGTCTACGAGCAGTACTTC. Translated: CASSATGTSVYEQYF.

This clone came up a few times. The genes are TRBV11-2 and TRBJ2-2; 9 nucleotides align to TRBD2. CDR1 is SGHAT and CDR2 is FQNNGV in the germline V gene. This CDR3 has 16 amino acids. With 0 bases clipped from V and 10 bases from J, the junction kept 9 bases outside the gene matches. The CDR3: CASSLDRAGGAAELFF. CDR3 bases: TGTGCCAGCAGCTTAGACCGAGCGGGGGGAGCGGCGGAGCTGTTTTTT.

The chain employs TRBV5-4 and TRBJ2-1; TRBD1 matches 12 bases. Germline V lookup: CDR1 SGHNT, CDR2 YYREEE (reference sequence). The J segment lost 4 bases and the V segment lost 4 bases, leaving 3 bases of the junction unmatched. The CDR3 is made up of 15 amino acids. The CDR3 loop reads CASSRDRGPYNEQFF. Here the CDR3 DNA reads TGTGCCAGCAGCCGGGACAGGGGGCCGTACAATGAGCAGTTCTTC.

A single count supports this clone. As DNA, the CDR3 is TGTGCCAGCAGTTCGGCAGGTTTGAGCTCCTACGAGCAGTACTTC. Translated: CASSSAGLSSYEQYF. The gene calls are TRBV6-1 and TRBJ2-5, with D unresolved. The DNA end lines up better with TRBJ2-7; the J call may be wrong. The CDR3 spans 15 residues. Looked up from germline, CDR1 is MNHNS and CDR2 is SASEGT.

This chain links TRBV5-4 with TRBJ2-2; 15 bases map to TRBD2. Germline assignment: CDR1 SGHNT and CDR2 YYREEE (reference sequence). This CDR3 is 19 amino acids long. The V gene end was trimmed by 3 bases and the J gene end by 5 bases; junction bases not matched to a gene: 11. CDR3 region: CASSSHRTSGGARTGELFF. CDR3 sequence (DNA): TGTGCCAGCAGCTCTCACCGGACTAGCGGGGGGGCAAGGACCGGGGAGCTGTTTTTT.

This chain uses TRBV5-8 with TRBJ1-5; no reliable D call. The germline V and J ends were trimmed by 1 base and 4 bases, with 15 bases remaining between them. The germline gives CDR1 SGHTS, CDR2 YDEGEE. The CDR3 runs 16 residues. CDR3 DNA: TGTGCCAGCAGCTTGAGAGGGATCGGCGGGAATCAGCCCCAGCATTTT. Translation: CASSLRGIGGNQPQHF.

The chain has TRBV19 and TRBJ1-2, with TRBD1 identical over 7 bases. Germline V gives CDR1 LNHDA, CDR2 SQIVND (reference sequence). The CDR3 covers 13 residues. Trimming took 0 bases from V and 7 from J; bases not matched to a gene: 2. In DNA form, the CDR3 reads TGTGCCAGTAGTATAGACCGGGACAGTGGCTACACCTTC. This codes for CASSIDRDSGYTF.

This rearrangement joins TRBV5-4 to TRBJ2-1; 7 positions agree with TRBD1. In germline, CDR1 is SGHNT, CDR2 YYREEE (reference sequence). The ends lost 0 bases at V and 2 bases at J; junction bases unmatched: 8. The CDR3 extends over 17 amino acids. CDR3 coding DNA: TGTGCCAGCAGCTTGGCCCAAGGGGGCCGTGCCTACAATGAGCAGTTCTTC. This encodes CASSLAQGGRAYNEQFF.

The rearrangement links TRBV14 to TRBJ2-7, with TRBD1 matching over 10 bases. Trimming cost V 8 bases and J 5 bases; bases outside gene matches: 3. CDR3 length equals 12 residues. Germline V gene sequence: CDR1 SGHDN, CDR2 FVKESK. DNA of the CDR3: TGTGCCAGCCAGGGACAGGGGCACGAGCAGTACTTC. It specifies CASQGQGHEQYF.

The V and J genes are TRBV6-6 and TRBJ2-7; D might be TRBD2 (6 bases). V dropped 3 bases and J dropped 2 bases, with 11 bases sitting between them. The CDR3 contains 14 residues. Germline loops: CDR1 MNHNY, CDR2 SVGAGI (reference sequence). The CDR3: CASSYIGSPYEQYF. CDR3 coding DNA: TGTGCCAGCAGTTATATCGGGAGCCCCTACGAGCAGTACTTC.

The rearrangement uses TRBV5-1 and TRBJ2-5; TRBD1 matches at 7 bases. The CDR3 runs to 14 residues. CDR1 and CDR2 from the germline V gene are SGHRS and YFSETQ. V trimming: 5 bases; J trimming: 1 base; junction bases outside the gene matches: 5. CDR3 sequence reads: CASSTSGGQETQYF. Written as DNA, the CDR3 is TGCGCCAGCAGTACTTCAGGGGGCCAAGAGACCCAGTACTTC.

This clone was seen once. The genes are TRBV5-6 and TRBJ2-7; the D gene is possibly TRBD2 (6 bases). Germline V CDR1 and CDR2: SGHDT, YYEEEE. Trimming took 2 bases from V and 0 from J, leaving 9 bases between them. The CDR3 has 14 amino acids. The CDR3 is CASSFGTSSYEQYF. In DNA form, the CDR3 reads TGTGCCAGCAGCTTTGGGACTTCCTCCTACGAGCAGTACTTC.

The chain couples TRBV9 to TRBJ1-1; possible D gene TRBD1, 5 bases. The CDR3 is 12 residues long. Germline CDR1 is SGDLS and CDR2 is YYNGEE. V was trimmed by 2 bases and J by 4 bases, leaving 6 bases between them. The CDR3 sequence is CASSVGGTEAFF. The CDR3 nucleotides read TGTGCCAGCAGCGTGGGGGGCACTGAAGCTTTCTTT.